This T cell receptor (beta chain) was captured by sequencing in a study of cytomegalovirus exposure and HLA in healthy donors (TCRdb year 2017). In terms of the full investigation: An earlier analysis of roughly 630 of the donors reported approximately 270 Gb of sequence data and about 100 million unique TCR beta sequences from around 200 million T cells. An early release that covered some 630 HLA-typed donors contained approximately 300 gigabases of sequencing data and tens of millions of unique TCR sequences. Of the 350 to 400 genotyped donors, over 70% fell in the genetic ancestry cluster associated with self-reported Caucasian donors. The study aimed to test whether cataloging public T cell receptors could reveal signatures of past pathogen exposure. Using immunosequencing, the study profiled T cell repertoires from fewer than 700 subjects and related those repertoires to cytomegalovirus serostatus. A separate validation cohort of 100 to 150 different subjects was used in addition to the approximately 670-subject first cohort. High-throughput TCR immunosequencing, statistical association of individual TCRs with disease status, and machine learning were combined to predict cytomegalovirus infection status. To study patterns of TCR occurrence, a later analysis re-analyzed previously published TCR beta repertoires from around 700 donors and added high-resolution HLA genotyping. Rather than drawing on any new phenotypic data, the later analysis identified candidate immune exposures from TCR beta sequences and the way those sequences occurred across donors. An earlier analysis of approximately 580 of the donors used high-throughput TCR beta sequencing to judge whether each TCR beta V gene segment behaved as functional or pseudogenic. Donor age, sex, ethnicity and CMV serostatus were compiled together with the repertoire data. A later genetic analysis used genome-wide SNP genotypes for about three fifths of the roughly 700 donors, treating that subset as a discovery cohort. Every discovery cohort repertoire had been produced on one sequencing platform. HLA typing included class I and class II loci at four-digit resolution. The number of typed donors differed by locus: about 629-630 for A, B, C, DRB1 and DQB1; 500 to 550 for DQA1; some 610 for DPA1; and 400 to 480 for DPB1. Several DR-DQ haplotypes were treated as single units for association and clustering because of strong linkage in the cohort. Across some 400 genotyped donors of the cohort, an average of about 240,000 unique TCR beta nucleotide sequences per donor were sequenced, and roughly a sixth of those sequences were non-productive. General findings and caveats noted by the study authors: For the cohort, immune exposure information was limited to CMV serostatus. The cohort was sequenced for TCR beta chains only, and without alpha or paired-chain data the features that could be detected were limited. In an earlier analysis of around 600 of the donors, most TCR beta V segments appeared in productive rearrangements about 87% or about 30% of the time, broadly matching IMGT annotations. Some IMGT-functional V segments, including TRBV6-2 and TRBV6-3, could not be told apart with the 87-base-pair reads, so those segments were excluded. A later analysis reported that several top co-occurrence clusters appeared linked to parvovirus B19, influenza, CMV and Epstein-Barr virus. In a later analysis, most CMV-associated TCR beta chains were found to appear HLA-restricted, with HLA associations seemingly driven largely by CMV exposure. It was suggested by the authors that the approach could potentially be generalized to other disease states and immunological phenotypes. A total of about 150 TCR beta chains were listed by the study as associated with cytomegalovirus. In a later analysis, the rate of TCR association differed among HLA loci, with DRB1 alleles having the most associated TCRs and HLA-C alleles having the fewest. In a later genetic analysis, a missense DCLRE1C variant was associated with V-gene and J-gene trimming of TCR beta chains, and the association was replicated in an independent cohort. Roughly uniform sequencing depth across donors was assumed in presence/absence analyses, although this assumption may not hold. The classifier was reported to diagnose cytomegalovirus status with high specificity and sensitivity in both the original and validation cohorts. A further reported finding was that TCR beta sequences accurately predicted the HLA-A and HLA-B alleles for most subjects in the first cohort. A cluster of highly shared sequence variants was judged likely to be a technical artifact of the sequencing pipeline. Compared with the roughly 700-donor mean, donors in an Asian-associated ancestry cluster had fewer N-insertions in productive TCRs, according to a later genetic analysis. Strong co-occurrence of HLA alleles, especially DR and DQ, made assigning TCR associations to individual alleles difficult. Linkage disequilibrium might explain the correlated functional status among segregating V segments, but an unknown experimental factor could not be ruled out. About 17 rarely observed V segments, including chromosome 9 orphons, were excluded from the earlier analysis of a few hundred of the donors because counts were too low. In vitro tests confirmed that a few of the cytomegalovirus-associated TCR beta chains recognize cytomegalovirus antigens. At a false discovery rate of 0.05, a later analysis linked around 15,000 TCR beta sequences to specific HLA alleles. Most TCR sequences were observed very rarely across donors, whereas some public TCRs were present in many individuals. Because HLA typing was unavailable for some donors at each locus, only the typed subset was used in association tests. A later analysis found that HLA-associated TCR beta chains were more clonally expanded and had lower generation probabilities than equally common non-associated chains.

The protocol used for the library was the immunoSEQ multiplex PCR assay. The multiplex PCR relied on a mix of 60 forward primers for TCR Vbeta segments and 13 reverse primers for TCR Jbeta segments. The CDR3 region of rearranged TCR beta genes was amplified from genomic DNA by a multiplex PCR assay. Amplified TCR beta libraries were sequenced as 87-base-pair reads on the Illumina HiSeq System. Per the original workflow: A later analysis counted approximately 74 million unique TCR beta chains across the 666 repertoires, and 10 million to 11 million of these chains were shared by at least two donors. Raw reads were error-corrected and collapsed into unique sequences with a nearest-neighbor algorithm that merged closely related sequences to remove PCR and sequencing errors. V, D and J gene segments were assigned by aligning CDR3 sequences to IMGT reference sequences. For a sequence to be retained, a match of at least six nucleotides was required to both a V gene segment and a J gene segment. A rearrangement was called productive if the CDR3 had no stop codons and remained in frame with V and J, and every other rearrangement was called non-productive. CDR3 was defined by IMGT convention, running from the second conserved V-encoded cysteine to the conserved J-encoded phenylalanine. Sequences without an unambiguous match to a single V gene segment were excluded from the earlier analysis of 450 to 750 of the donors. In an earlier analysis of approximately 550 of the donors, V segments were called functional above 56.7% productive rearrangements and were called segregating when the between-donor standard deviation exceeded 5%. A statistical classification framework was built to diagnose cytomegalovirus status from the catalog of TCR beta chain sequences. A later analysis assigned V and J genes by comparing TCR nucleotide sequences with IMGT/GENE-DB human TR gene sequences. In a later analysis, CDR3 sequences and most-parsimonious VDJ recombination scenarios were assigned using the TCRdist pipeline. In a later analysis, every TCR beta chain was defined by the combination of its CDR3 amino acid sequence and its V-gene family, and reads without a unique V-gene family were dropped. As a way to deal with suspected cross-contamination and a sequencing artifact, a later analysis dropped 450 to 700 nucleotide sequences that were highly shared and had low generation probability. A later analysis calculated a clonal expansion index for each public chain from normalized within-repertoire ranks of inferred template counts. In a later analysis, generation probabilities were computed using a VDJ recombination model fitted to out-of-frame rearrangements, and the results were checked against IGoR. A later analysis scored TCR-TCR, TCR-HLA and TCR-CMV co-occurrence with hypergeometric tests, applying a repertoire-size bias correction to TCR pairs. To estimate false discovery rates, a later analysis permuted the HLA or CMV assignments 20 times. In a later analysis, co-occurring TCRs were grouped using DBSCAN, and TCRdist sequence similarity was added for clustering within HLA-allele-positive subsets. For co-occurrence clustering, repertoires with fewer than 30,000 or more than 120,000 public chains were excluded, along with roughly 5 repertoires with anomalous nucleotide sharing. TCRdb provides this immuneACCESS table in a form limited to in-frame rearrangements. Some clones are lacking; in checked studies, under half of them reflect an unresolved V gene, and why the rest are absent is not known. That table supplies the V and J calls and clone size; D and trimming were determined from the DNA. Within this sample are fewer than 45,000 clones, with around 73% of them counted one time only. In total, the top ten clones hold less than 4% of the sample.

The CDR3, from cysteine to phenylalanine, totals 15 residues. Just the 45-base CDR3 DNA is kept, in frame starting at base 1. Trimming accounts for 4 bases at V and 1 base at J, while the number of junction bases matched to no gene is 7. Looking up the germline V gene yields CDR1 SGHRS and CDR2 YFSETQ. Of note for this clone: Which antigen it targets is not known. No base-level quality is on record; no much larger clone is a single base apart.

The cohort consisted of 666 healthy bone marrow donors. At the time of sampling, all cohort members were nominally healthy, though unrecorded immune exposures were likely present. The donor was CMV seronegative and belonged to the group of several hundred seronegative cohort members. A peripheral blood sample was provided by each donor, and peripheral blood mononuclear cells were used for TCR beta sequencing. The Qiagen DNeasy Blood Extraction Kit was used to extract genomic DNA from the blood cell samples. The sequenced material came from PBMCs. The source of this sequence is a woman aged 25-40 years in good health and CMV-seronegative. The rearranged segments are TRBV5-1 and TRBJ1-1, with 7 bases matching TRBD1. The CDR3 amino acid sequence is: CASSNRGTGNTEAFF. The nucleotide sequence reads TGCGCCAGCAGCAACAGGGGAACGGGGAACACTGAAGCTTTCTTT.